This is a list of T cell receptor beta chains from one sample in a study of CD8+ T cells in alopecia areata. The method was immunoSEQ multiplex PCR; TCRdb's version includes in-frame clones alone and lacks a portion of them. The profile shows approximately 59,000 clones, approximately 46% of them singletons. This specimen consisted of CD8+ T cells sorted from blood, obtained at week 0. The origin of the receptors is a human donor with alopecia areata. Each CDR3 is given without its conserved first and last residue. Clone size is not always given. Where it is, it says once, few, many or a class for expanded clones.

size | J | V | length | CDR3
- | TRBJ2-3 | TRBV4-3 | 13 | ASSPSAGSTDTQY
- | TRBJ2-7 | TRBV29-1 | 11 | SVEEPSSYEQY
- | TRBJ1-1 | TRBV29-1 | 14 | SVEPRDRGPGTEAF
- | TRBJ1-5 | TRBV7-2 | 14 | ASSLTFRGAVQPQH
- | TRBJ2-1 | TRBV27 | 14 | ASSPGTSGKRNEQF
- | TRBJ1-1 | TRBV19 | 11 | ASTHRGNTEAF
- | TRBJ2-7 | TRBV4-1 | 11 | ASSQADRAEQY
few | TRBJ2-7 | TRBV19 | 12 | ASSIGTGLDEQY
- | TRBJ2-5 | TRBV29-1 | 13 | SGAGTSGTTETQY
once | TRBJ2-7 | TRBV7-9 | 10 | ASSSRSYEQY
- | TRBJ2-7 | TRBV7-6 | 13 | ASSPSGDGSHEQY
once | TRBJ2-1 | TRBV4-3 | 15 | ASSQNPAGGIGNEQF
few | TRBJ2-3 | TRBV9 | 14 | ASSPTGRGSTDTQY